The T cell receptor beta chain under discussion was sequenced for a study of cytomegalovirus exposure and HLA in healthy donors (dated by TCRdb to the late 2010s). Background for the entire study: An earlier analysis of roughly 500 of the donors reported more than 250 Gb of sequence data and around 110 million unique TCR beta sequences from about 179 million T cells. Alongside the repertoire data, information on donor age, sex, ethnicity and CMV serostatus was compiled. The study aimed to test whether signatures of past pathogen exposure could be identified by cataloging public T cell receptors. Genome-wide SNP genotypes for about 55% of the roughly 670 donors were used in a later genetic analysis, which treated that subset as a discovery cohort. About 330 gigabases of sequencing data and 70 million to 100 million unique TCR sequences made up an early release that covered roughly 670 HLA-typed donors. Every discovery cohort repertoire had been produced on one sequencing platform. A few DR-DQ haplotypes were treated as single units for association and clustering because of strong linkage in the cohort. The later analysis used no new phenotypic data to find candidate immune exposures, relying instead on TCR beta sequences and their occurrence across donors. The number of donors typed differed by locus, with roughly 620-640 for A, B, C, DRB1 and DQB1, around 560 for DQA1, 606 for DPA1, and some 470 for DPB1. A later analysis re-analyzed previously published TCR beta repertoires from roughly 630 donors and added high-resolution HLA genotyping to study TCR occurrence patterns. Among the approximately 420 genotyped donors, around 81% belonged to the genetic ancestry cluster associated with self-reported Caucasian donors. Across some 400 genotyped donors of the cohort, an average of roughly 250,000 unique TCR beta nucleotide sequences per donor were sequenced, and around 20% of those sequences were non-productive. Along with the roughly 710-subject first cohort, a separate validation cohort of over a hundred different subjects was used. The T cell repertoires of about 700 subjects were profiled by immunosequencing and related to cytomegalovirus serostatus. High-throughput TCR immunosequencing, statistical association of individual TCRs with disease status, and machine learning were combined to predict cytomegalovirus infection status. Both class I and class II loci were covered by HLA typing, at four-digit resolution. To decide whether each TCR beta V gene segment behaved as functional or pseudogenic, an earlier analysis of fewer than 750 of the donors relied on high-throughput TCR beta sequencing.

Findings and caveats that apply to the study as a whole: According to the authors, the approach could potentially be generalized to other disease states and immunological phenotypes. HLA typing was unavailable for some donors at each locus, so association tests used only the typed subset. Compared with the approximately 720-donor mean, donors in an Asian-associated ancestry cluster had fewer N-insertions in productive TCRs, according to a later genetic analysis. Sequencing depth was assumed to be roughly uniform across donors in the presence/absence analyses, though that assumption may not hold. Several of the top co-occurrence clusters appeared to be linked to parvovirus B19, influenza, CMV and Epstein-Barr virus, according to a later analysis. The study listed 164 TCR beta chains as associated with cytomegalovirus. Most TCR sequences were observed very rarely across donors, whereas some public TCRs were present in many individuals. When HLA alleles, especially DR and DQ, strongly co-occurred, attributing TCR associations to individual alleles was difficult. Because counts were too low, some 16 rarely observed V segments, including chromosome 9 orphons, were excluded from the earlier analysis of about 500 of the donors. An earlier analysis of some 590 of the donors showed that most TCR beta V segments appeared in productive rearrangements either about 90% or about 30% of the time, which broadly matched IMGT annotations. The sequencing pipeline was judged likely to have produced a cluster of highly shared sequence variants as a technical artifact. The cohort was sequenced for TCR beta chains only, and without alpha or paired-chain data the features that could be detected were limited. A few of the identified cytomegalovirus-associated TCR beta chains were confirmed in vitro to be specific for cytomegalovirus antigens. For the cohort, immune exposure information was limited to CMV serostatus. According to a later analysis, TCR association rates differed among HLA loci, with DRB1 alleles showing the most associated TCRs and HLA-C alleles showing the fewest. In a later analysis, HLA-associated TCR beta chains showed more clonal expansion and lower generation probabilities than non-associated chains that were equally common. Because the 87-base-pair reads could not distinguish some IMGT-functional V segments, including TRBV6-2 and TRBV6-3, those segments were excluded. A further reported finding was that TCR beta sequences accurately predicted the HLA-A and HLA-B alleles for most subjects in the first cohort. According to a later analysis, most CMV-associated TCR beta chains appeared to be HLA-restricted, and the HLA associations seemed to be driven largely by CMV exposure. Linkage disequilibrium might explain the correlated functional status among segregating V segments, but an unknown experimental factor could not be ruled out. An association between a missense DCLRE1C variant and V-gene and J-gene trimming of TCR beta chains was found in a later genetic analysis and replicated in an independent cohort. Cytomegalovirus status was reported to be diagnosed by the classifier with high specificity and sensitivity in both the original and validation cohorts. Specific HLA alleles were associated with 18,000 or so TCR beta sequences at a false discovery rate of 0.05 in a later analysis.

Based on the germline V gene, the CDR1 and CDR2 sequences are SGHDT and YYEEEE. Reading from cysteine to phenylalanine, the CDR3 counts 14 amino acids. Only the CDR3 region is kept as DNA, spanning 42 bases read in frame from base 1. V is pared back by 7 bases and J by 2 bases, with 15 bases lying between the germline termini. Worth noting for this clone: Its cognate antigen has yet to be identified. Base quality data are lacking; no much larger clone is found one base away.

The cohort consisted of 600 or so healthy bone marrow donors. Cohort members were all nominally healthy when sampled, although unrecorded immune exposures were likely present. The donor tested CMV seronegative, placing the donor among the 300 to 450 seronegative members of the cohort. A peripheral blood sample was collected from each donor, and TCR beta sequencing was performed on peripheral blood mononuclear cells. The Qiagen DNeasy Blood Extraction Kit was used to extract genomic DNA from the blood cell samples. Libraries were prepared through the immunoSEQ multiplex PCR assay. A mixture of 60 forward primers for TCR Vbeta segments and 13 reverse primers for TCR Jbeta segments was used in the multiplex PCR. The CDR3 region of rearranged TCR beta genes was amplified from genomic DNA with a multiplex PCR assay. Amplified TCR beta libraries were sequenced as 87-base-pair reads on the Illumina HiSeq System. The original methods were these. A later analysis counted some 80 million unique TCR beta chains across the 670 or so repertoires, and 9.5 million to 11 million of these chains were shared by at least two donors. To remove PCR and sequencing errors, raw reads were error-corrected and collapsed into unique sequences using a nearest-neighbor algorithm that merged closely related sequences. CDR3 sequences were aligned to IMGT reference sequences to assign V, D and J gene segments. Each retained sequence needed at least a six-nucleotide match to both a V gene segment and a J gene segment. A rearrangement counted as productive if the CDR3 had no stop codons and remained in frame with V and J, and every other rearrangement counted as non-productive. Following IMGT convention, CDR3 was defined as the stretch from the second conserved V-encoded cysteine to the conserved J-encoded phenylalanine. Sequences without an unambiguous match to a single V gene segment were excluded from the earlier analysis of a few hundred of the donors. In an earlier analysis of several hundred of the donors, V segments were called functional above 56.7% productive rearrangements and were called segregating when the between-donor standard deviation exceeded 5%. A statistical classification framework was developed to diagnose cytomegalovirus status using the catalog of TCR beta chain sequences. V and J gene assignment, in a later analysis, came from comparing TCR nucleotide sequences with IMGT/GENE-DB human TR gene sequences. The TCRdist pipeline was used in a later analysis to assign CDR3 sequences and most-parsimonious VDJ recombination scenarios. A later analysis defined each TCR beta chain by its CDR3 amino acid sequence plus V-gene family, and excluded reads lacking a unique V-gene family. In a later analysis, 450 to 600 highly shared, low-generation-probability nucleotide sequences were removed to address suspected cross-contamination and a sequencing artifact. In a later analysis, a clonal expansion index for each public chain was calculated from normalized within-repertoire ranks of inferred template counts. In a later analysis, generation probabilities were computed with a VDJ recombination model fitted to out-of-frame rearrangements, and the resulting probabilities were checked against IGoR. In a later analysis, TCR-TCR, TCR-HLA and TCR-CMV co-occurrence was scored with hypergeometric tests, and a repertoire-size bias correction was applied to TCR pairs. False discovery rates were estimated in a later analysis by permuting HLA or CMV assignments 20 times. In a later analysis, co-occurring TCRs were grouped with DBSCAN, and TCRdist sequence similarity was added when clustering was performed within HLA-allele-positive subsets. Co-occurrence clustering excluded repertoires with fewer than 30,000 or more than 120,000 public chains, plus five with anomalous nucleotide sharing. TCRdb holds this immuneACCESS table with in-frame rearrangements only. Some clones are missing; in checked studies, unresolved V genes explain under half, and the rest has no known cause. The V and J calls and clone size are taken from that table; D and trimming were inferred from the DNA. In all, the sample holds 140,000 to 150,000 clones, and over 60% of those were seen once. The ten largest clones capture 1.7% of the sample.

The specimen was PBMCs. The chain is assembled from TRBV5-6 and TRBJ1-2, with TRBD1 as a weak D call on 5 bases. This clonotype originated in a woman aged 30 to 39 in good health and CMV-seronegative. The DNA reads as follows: TGTGCCAGCCGAGAACAGGATCTGAACTATGGCTACACCTTC. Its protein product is CASREQDLNYGYTF.